This TCR beta chain comes out of a study of blood T cells in healthy people across ages. This CDR3 comprises 14 residues. The germline V gene encodes CDR1 LGHDT and CDR2 YNNKEL (reference sequence). A second PCR, run for about 6 to 11 cycles, used a sample-barcoded 5' primer plus a J-beta primer mix. TCRdb reprocessed the 5' RACE reads with MiXCR, giving one entry per CDR3 protein. This sample has approximately 730,000 distinct CDR3 sequences; 40% to 45% occur once, and the top ten carry about 20%. The sample taken for sequencing was blood. The chain couples TRBV3-1 to TRBJ2-5; D tentatively fits TRBD1 or TRBD2 (5 bases each). The J call is doubtful: the DNA matches TRBJ2-1 better. The TCR sequence derives from an older woman in good health. In DNA, the CDR3 is TGTGCCAGCAGCCAACGGGACGGGCAAGAGACCCAGTTCTTC. It yields the protein CASSQRDGQETQFF.